These T cell receptor beta chains were read from a single sample in a study of patients and donors after allogeneic stem cell transplantation. One entry per CDR3 protein results from TCRdb running MiXCR on the RT-PCR reads. The sample lists roughly 200,000 distinct CDR3 sequences; 38% were seen once. Sequences were obtained from blood, either unsorted or a sorted T cell fraction (not recorded which). The receptor source for this set is a human donor who was either an allogeneic HSCT recipient or a stem cell or donor lymphocyte infusion donor (not recorded which). It is not recorded whose cells these are; they may come from a transplant donor. CDR3s include the opening cysteine and the closing phenylalanine or tryptophan. A D gene is named only where the DNA matches it firmly. Clone size is given for some rows only: seen once, a few or many times, or a class if the clone is expanded.

size | D | J | V | DNA | CDR3
- | - | TRBJ1-1 | TRBV6-6 | TGTGCCAGCATAGAAGGACGGAACACTGAAGCTTTCTTT | CASIEGRNTEAFF
- | - | TRBJ1-6 | TRBV4-1 | TGCGCCAGCAGCCAACGAAGGGGGACCATGGAGGGTCGTAATTCACCCCTCCACTTT | CASSQRRGTMEGRNSPLHF
few | - | TRBJ1-2 | TRBV5-1 | TGCGCCAGCAGCTGGAGGCCTACAGAGCTCTATGGCTACACCTTC | CASSWRPTELYGYTF
- | TRBD2 | TRBJ2-3 | TRBV12-3/TRBV12-4 | TGTGCCAGCAGTTTCGGGACTAGGGACGGTGATACGCAGTATTTT | CASSFGTRDGDTQYF
- | - | TRBJ2-4 | TRBV7-2 | TGTGCCAGCAGCTTAGTGGCCAGGGCAAACATTCAGTACTTC | CASSLVARANIQYF
once | - | TRBJ2-1 | TRBV6-2/TRBV6-3 | TGTGCCAGCAGTACCCAGTGGCACTCTAGCTCCTACAATGAGCAGTTCTTC | CASSTQWHSSSYNEQFF
once | - | TRBJ1-1 | TRBV7-9 | TGTGCCAGCAGCTTAGCGCTAAGCAGGGAAGCTTTCTTT | CASSLALSREAFF
- | TRBD1 | TRBJ2-7 | TRBV20-1 | TGCAGTGCTAGCCTTCAGGACAGGTCCTACGAGCAGTACTTC | CSASLQDRSYEQYF
once | - | TRBJ1-1 | TRBV12-3/TRBV12-4 | TGTGCCAGCACCCGCGGTCCTTACACTGAAGCTTTCTTT | CASTRGPYTEAFF
few | - | TRBJ1-1 | TRBV5-6 | TGTGCCAGCAGCCCTGGGACGTACCGGTTTCTCACTGAAGCTTTCTTT | CASSPGTYRFLTEAFF
- | - | TRBJ2-1 | TRBV5-1 | TGCGCCAGCAGCTTGGCCGTGACAGTGCGGAATGAGCAGTTCTTC | CASSLAVTVRNEQFF
few | - | TRBJ2-3 | TRBV28 | TGTGCCAGCATGGGTGCGCTTGGGCTTAGCACAGATACGCAGTATTTT | CASMGALGLSTDTQYF
once | - | TRBJ1-1 | TRBV6-2/TRBV6-3 | TGTGCCAGCAGTTTGCGGGGTACGATGAACACTGAAGCTTTCTTT | CASSLRGTMNTEAFF
- | - | TRBJ2-7 | TRBV3-1 | TGTGCCAGCAGCCAAGTGGCGGGAAGGAGCGAGCAGTACTTC | CASSQVAGRSEQYF
few | - | TRBJ1-6 | TRBV9 | TGTGCCAGCAGCGTAGGGGGCAGGAATTCACCCCTCCACTTT | CASSVGGRNSPLHF
once | TRBD1 | TRBJ2-7 | TRBV6-5 | TGTGCCAGCAGTTACACCGGGACAGGGTTTTACGAGCAGTACTTC | CASSYTGTGFYEQYF
few | TRBD1 | TRBJ1-1 | TRBV5-8 | TGTGCCAGCACCGACTTTGGGACAGGGGGCGCATGGTCTGAAGCTTTCTTT | CASTDFGTGGAWSEAFF
- | - | TRBJ2-4 | TRBV5-5 | TGTGCCAGCAGTTCCGACGGGATAGCCAAAAACATTCAGTACTTC | CASSSDGIAKNIQYF
- | - | TRBJ1-1 | TRBV15 | TGTGCCACCAGCAGAGTGAGGAACACTGAAGCTTTCTTT | CATSRVRNTEAFF
- | TRBD1 | TRBJ2-7 | TRBV4-2 | TGTGCCAGCAGCCAAGGCCTCGACAGGGACGAGCAGTACTTC | CASSQGLDRDEQYF
- | - | TRBJ2-2 | TRBV2 | TGTGCCAGCAGCACTGGGGGAAACACCGGGGAGCTGTTTTTT | CASSTGGNTGELFF
few | TRBD1 | TRBJ1-2 | TRBV10-3 | TGTGCCATCAGTGAGGGACAGGGCGTCTATGGCTACACCTTC | CAISEGQGVYGYTF
few | - | TRBJ2-1 | TRBV28 | TGTGCCAGCACCACTGGGGACTTCTCCTACAATGAGCAGTTCTTC | CASTTGDFSYNEQFF
few | TRBD2 | TRBJ2-1 | TRBV14 | TGTGCCAGCAGCCCGGGACTACACCTCAATGAGCAGTTCTTC | CASSPGLHLNEQFF
- | - | TRBJ2-7 | TRBV20-1 | TGCAGTGCTTCCCCCTTACTATTCTCTTACGAGCAGTACTTC | CSASPLLFSYEQYF
few | - | TRBJ1-5 | TRBV12-3/TRBV12-4 | TGTGCCAGCAGTTTGGGGGCCCAGGGTCAGCCCCAGCATTTT | CASSLGAQGQPQHF
- | - | TRBJ2-7 | TRBV25-1 | TGTGCCAGCAATAAATGGGGCAGACCGATCTACGAGCAGTACTTC | CASNKWGRPIYEQYF
- | - | TRBJ2-7 | TRBV4-1 | TGCGCCAGCAGCCAAACCGGGCGTCCGGACGAGCAGTACTTC | CASSQTGRPDEQYF
- | - | TRBJ1-2 | TRBV15 | TGTGCCACCAGCAGAGATTCCGCTAACTATGGCTACACCTTC | CATSRDSANYGYTF
few | - | TRBJ1-1 | TRBV5-1 | TGCGCCAGCAGCTTGAAGGCGAGCACTGAAGCTTTCTTT | CASSLKASTEAFF
few | - | TRBJ1-5 | TRBV5-1 | TGCGCCAGCAGCCGGGGGACGGTTTGCGTATGCAATCAGCCCCAGCATTTT | CASSRGTVCVCNQPQHF
- | - | TRBJ1-5 | TRBV12-3/TRBV12-4 | TGTGCCAGCAGTACCGCGGGTATACGTCAGCCCCAGCATTTT | CASSTAGIRQPQHF
- | TRBD1 | TRBJ1-1 | TRBV27 | TGTGCCAGCAGAGCCGACAGGGTTTTCACTGAAGCTTTCTTT | CASRADRVFTEAFF
- | - | TRBJ1-1 | TRBV12-3/TRBV12-4 | TGTGCCAGCAGTTCAGGGTATCCTGAAGCTTTCTTT | CASSSGYPEAFF
- | - | TRBJ2-6 | TRBV28 | TGTGCCAGCAGTTCACCCTACGGGGCCAACGTCCTGACTTTC | CASSSPYGANVLTF
- | - | TRBJ1-6 | TRBV20-1 | TGCAGTGCTAGCCCCTCTAGGCTCCACTTT | CSASPSRLHF
few | - | TRBJ1-6 | TRBV4-1 | TGCGCCAGCAGCCAAGGGAATTCACCCCTCCACTTT | CASSQGNSPLHF
few | - | TRBJ2-5 | TRBV5-5 | TGTGCCAGCAGCTACTCTACAGGGACAGAGACCCAGTACTTC | CASSYSTGTETQYF
- | TRBD2 | TRBJ2-3 | TRBV7-3 | TGTGCCAGCAGCTTAGCGCTAGCGGGGGCAGATACGCAGTATTTT | CASSLALAGADTQYF
- | - | TRBJ2-1 | TRBV9 | TGTGCCAGCAGCGTAGAGGGACTGGTTTACAATGAGCAGTTCTTC | CASSVEGLVYNEQFF
- | TRBD1 | TRBJ2-5 | TRBV5-6 | TGTGCCAGCAGCTTTTTGAGGGACAGCCCTGGGGTCCTCCAGTACTTC | CASSFLRDSPGVLQYF
- | - | TRBJ2-2 | TRBV5-1 | TGCGCCAGCAGCTTCCAGTACACCGGGGAGCTGTTTTTT | CASSFQYTGELFF
few | - | TRBJ2-7 | TRBV3-1 | TGTGCCAGCAGCCAAGCAGGGCAACACGAGCAGTACTTC | CASSQAGQHEQYF
once | - | TRBJ2-1 | TRBV20-1 | TGCAGTGCCTCCCCCAGGCGCGGAAATGTCTACAATGAGCAGTTCTTC | CSASPRRGNVYNEQFF
few | TRBD1 | TRBJ1-1 | TRBV7-2 | TGTGCCAGCAGCTTCGGACAGGGCGATCGGGACACTGAAGCTTTCTTT | CASSFGQGDRDTEAFF
few | TRBD1 | TRBJ1-6 | TRBV4-1 | TGCGCCAGCAGCCAAGATTCAGGGGGGTCGTGGCCCCTCCACTTT | CASSQDSGGSWPLHF